This TCR beta chain comes out of a study of identical twins. Looked up from germline, CDR1 is MNHEY and CDR2 is SVGEGT. V was shortened by 6 bases and J by 1 base, with 9 bases between the two germline ends. The CDR3 runs to 13 residues. TCRdb recomputed calls from the 5' RACE reads with MiXCR, one row per CDR3 protein. The sample holds a few hundred thousand distinct CDR3 sequences, approximately 11% seen once. These data were likewise used in another study, on yellow fever vaccine responses in identical twins.

This receptor was identified in a young woman in good health. The chain joins TRBV6-2 or TRBV6-3 to TRBJ1-1; D gene uncertain. Sequenced material: memory (CD45RO+) T cells sorted from blood. The chain's CDR3 is CASRVDGNTEAFF. DNA for the CDR3: TGTGCCAGCAGAGTAGACGGGAACACTGAAGCTTTCTTT.